This TCR beta chain is from a study of T cell repertoires in cytomegalovirus infection. Study-level information: Public TCR beta signature analysis indicated the presence of both CMV infection and matching HLA type. Regarding the study as a whole: Ex vivo, HLA-C-restricted CMV-specific TCR beta clonotypes prevailed over the rest of the response. There were carriers of CMV plus the relevant HLA, and cumulative public TCR beta family frequency identified them.

As for this clonotype: Its antigen is as yet unknown.

This CDR3 is built from 13 residues. Germline values: CDR1 SGHRS, CDR2 YFSETQ. V gave up 4 bases and J gave up 2 bases, with 9 bases separating them. TCRdb ran MiXCR on the reads and lists one entry per CDR3 protein. The sample consists of some 390,000 distinct CDR3 sequences, less than 20% of them appearing once. The chain recombines TRBV5-1 with TRBJ1-1; D is undetermined. What was sequenced was PBMCs. This TCR came from a human donor in good health (CMV status not recorded). Some clones in this sample may be carry-over from other donors' samples. CDR3 in DNA: TGCGCCAGCAGCACTCAAGGCAACACTGAAGCTTTCTTT. Protein: CASSTQGNTEAFF. The full variable domain, completed using reference TRBV5-1 and TRBJ1-1, is KAGVTQTPRYLIKTRGQQVTLSCSPISGHRSVSWYQQTPGQGLQFLFEYFSETQRNKGNFPGRFSGRQFSNSRSEMNVSTLELGDSALYLCASSTQGNTEAFFGQGTRLTVV.